This T cell receptor beta chain originates from a study of T cell responses to AZD1222 COVID-19 vaccine. Study-wide results and limits: With two AZD1222 doses given, Spike-specific TCR breadth and depth both rose. Along spike, vaccine-associated CD4 TCRs were found throughout, with dominance at 160-218 and 743-854. Most donors were white British and more were female, and clonal diversity was possibly underestimated. The peak T cell response came first, and repertoires were sampled only after it.

V gave up 5 bases and J gave up 2 bases; unmatched junction bases: 15. The germline gives CDR1 SEHNR, CDR2 FQNEAQ (reference sequence). The CDR3 covers 19 residues. Concerning this clone: The antigen is not known.

Measured with immunoSEQ multiplex PCR; TCRdb has only the in-frame clones, and not every one. The sample shows 150,000 to 200,000 clones, about nine tenths of them seen only once. The TCR originated in an adult in good health. The V and J genes are TRBV7-9 and TRBJ1-4; 9 bases align to TRBD1. Material: peripheral blood, obtained on day 0 of AZD1222 vaccination. The CDR3 DNA reads as TGTGCCAGCAGCGGACCGGGACAGGGAGGGATTTGGACTAATGAAAAACTGTTTTTT. Amino acid sequence: CASSGPGQGGIWTNEKLFF.